Following are 9 T cell receptor beta chains from one sample sequenced in a study of T cells in Graves' hyperthyroidism and ophthalmopathy. RNA transcripts provided the source from which TCR beta CDR3 regions were amplified. During a first-round RT-PCR of the TCR CDR3, the HTBI primer set was used. MiXCR was run by TCRdb on the multiplex PCR reads, yielding one entry per CDR3 protein. The data contain around 540,000 distinct CDR3 sequences, roughly 50% of them seen just once; the ten biggest clones take up 8.2%. What was sequenced was peripheral blood or thyroid tissue (not recorded which). All receptors derive from a woman aged 18-29 years with Graves' hyperthyroidism.

The rearrangement uses TRBV19 and TRBJ1-5, with a weak D call TRBD1 (5 bases). The CDR3 loop spans 17 amino acids. With 1 base removed from V and 2 bases from J, the gap between germline ends came to 15 bases. Germline V gives CDR1 LNHDA, CDR2 SQIVND (reference sequence). CDR3 residues: CASSIGGGRRGNQPQHF. Here the CDR3 DNA reads TGTGCCAGTAGTATAGGCGGGGGGAGGCGAGGCAATCAGCCCCAGCATTTT.

This clonotype was seen a handful of times. This sequence joins TRBV5-1 and TRBJ2-2; TRBD2 agrees at 15 bases. V shed 3 bases, J shed 6 bases, and the junction held 3 bases outside the gene matches. There are 16 residues in the CDR3. Germline CDR1 is SGHRS and CDR2 is YFSETQ. CDR3 amino acids: CASSWGLAGGSGELFF. Here the CDR3 DNA reads TGCGCCAGCAGCTGGGGACTAGCGGGAGGATCCGGGGAGCTGTTTTTT.

V usage is TRBV20-1 and J usage is TRBJ2-2; 7 positions agree with TRBD2. The CDR3 extends over 15 amino acids. J lost 0 bases, V lost 5 bases, and 6 bases had no gene match. The V gene's germline CDR1 is DFQATT and CDR2 SNEGSKA (reference sequence). This chain's CDR3 is CSAYSSGTNTGELFF. The CDR3 bases are TGCAGTGCTTACTCTAGCGGAACGAACACCGGGGAGCTGTTTTTT.

The rearrangement uses TRBV2 and TRBJ1-5, with 9 bases matching TRBD1. The V segment lost 8 bases and the J segment 7 bases; nucleotides outside the gene matches: 12. The germline V gene has CDR1 SNHLY and CDR2 FYNNEI. CDR3 length: 15 amino acids. The CDR3 protein is CASSHGGTGQQPQHF. CDR3 nucleotide sequence: TGTGCCAGCTCACACGGAGGGACAGGGCAACAGCCCCAGCATTTT.

The chain couples TRBV7-8 to TRBJ2-3; TRBD2 agrees at 8 bases. CDR3 size: 17 residues. After removal of 6 bases from V and 2 bases from J, the junction contained 13 bases not matched to a gene. Germline V lookup: CDR1 SGHVS, CDR2 FQNEAQ. CDR3 nucleotides: TGTGCCAGCAGATTTCGGGGGGGGATTAGCGTCACAGATACGCAGTATTTT. Amino acid sequence: CASRFRGGISVTDTQYF.

The chain couples TRBV15 to TRBJ1-2; D unclear. The ends were cut back, 0 bases at V and 5 bases at J, with 16 bases in the middle. This CDR3 spans 16 amino acids. Germline loops: CDR1 LNHNV, CDR2 YYDKDF (reference sequence). The chain's CDR3 is CATSRDLEPDHYGYTF. CDR3 DNA: TGTGCCACCAGCAGAGATTTGGAGCCAGACCATTATGGCTACACCTTC.

This clonotype has at least ten counts. The chain couples TRBV7-4 to TRBJ2-5; D is undetermined. Germline values: CDR1 SGHVT, CDR2 SQSDAQ. The CDR3 runs to 16 residues. The ends were cut back, 1 base at V and 0 bases at J, with 12 bases in the middle. CDR3 DNA sequence: TGTGCCAGCAGCTTAGGTTTCGGCGGAAACCAAGAGACCCAGTACTTC. Protein product: CASSLGFGGNQETQYF.

V gene TRBV20-1 combines with J gene TRBJ1-1; no clear D gene. The CDR3 consists of 14 residues. Germline CDR1 and CDR2: DFQATT and SNEGSKA (reference sequence). The ends were cut back, 0 bases at V and 2 bases at J, with 10 bases in the middle. The DNA of the CDR3 is TGCAGTGCTAGAGATCCGATTGCTAACACTGAAGCTTTCTTT. This sequence encodes CSARDPIANTEAFF.

The V call is TRBV20-1, the J call TRBJ2-7; D could derive from TRBD1 or TRBD2 (6 bases each). Germline V gives CDR1 DFQATT, CDR2 SNEGSKA (reference sequence). The CDR3 is 13 residues long. Trimming cost V 6 bases and J 7 bases, with 19 bases left between them. Written as DNA, the CDR3 is TGCAGTGCGCCCAGGGGAGGCCCCCGGGAGCAGTACTTC. Translating it yields CSAPRGGPREQYF.